The clone carrying this T cell receptor beta chain has a handful of counts. Its target is unknown. The data originate from a study of early T cells in non-severe SARS-CoV-2 infection. Study summary: Whole-blood bulk RNA, unsorted, was sequenced, and chains were unpaired. Overall study findings and caveats: Database matching using VDJdb favored anti-spike CD8 responses, with private and CD4 specificities left missing.

Individual cDNA molecules each received unique molecular identifiers attached to them. TCRdb re-called the 5' RACE reads with MiXCR, one entry per CDR3 protein. The data contain 95,000 to 150,000 distinct CDR3 sequences, 15% of them singletons. What was sequenced was whole blood. This clonotype was obtained from an adult who was a healthcare worker with PCR-confirmed SARS-CoV-2 infection or an uninfected control (not recorded which).

The DNA of the CDR3 is TGTGCCAGCAGTTTAGGATGGGGAACAGATACGCAGTATTTT. Translated: CASSLGWGTDTQYF. The V and J genes are TRBV12-3 or TRBV12-4 and TRBJ2-3; D gene uncertain. This CDR3 has 14 residues. Trimming cost V 1 base and J 3 bases, with 8 bases left between them.